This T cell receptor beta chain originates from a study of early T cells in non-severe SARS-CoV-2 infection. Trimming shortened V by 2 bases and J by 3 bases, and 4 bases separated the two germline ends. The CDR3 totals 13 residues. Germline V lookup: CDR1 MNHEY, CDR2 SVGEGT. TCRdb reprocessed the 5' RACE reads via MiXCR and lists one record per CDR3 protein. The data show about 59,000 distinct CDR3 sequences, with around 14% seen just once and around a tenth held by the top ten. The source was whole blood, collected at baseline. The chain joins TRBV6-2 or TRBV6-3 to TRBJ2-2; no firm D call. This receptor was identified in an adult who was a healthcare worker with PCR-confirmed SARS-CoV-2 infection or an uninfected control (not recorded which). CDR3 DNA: TGTGCCAGCAGTTACCGGTACACCGGGGAGCTGTTTTTT. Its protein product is CASSYRYTGELFF.